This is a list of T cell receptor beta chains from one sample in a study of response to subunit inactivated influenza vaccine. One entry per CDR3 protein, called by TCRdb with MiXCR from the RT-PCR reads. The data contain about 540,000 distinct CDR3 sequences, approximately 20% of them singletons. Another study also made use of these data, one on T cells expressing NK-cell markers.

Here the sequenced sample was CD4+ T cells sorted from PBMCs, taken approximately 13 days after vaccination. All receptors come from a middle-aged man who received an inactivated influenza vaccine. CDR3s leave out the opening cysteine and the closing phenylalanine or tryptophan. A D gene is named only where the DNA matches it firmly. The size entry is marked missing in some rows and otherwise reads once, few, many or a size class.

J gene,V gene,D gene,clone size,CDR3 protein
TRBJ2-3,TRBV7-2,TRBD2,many,ASGTSSGQEY
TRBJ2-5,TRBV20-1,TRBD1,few,SAGFGTGSQETQY
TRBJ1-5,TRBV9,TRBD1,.,ASSVGDRGNQPQH
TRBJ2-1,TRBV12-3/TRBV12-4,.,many,ASSLLNEQF
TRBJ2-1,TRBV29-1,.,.,SVADAWNEQF
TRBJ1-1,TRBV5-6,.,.,ASSFPTGTYRDTEAF
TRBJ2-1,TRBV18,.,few,ASSPSSSGYSSYNEQF
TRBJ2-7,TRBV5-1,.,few,ASSISMDEQY
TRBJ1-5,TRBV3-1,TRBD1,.,ASSATGLGNQPQH
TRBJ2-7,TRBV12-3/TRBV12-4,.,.,ASSGRNSYEQY
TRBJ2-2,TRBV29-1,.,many,SVEEKAGELF
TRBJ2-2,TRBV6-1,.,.,ASRQIALDGELF
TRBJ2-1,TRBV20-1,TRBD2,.,SARVAGGPAYNEQF
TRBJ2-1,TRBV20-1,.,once,SARIRGGRGYNEQF
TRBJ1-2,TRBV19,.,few,ASRDPRLLGGYT
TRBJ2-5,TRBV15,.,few,ATSSNRVQETQY
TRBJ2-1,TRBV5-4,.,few,ASTSHRQINEQF
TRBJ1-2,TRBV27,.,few,ASSSHSGRLYGYT
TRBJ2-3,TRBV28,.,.,ASSPNGGRTDTQY
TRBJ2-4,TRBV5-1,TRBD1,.,ASSSPGGTDIQY
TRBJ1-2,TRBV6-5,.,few,ASSYSQGNIGGYT
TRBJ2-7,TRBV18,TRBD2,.,ASSPYPSGTYEQY
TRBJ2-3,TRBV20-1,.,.,SARASTDTQY
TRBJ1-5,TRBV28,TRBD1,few,VSRVDRGRRGSNQPQH